The 3 T cell receptor beta chains below were found in one sample sequenced in a study of shared clonotypes between healthy human individuals (dated by TCRdb to 2018 to 2020). The library relied on the immunoSEQ multiplex PCR assay. Imported from immuneACCESS, the table was reduced by TCRdb to in-frame sequences with V and J called. These copies leave out some clones; in studies compared against another copy, an unresolved V gene accounts for under half, and the cause of the remainder is not known. This sample holds roughly 1,800,000 clones; over 85% were observed only once. The ten top clones hold around 1% of the sample. For the CD8 naive samples, CD45RO-negative cells were positively selected for CCR7, yielding a CD45RA+CCR7+ population from which TemRA cells were excluded. Specimen: naive CD8+ T cells sorted from blood. In light of the paper, this sample's cell subset or site label describes: CD45RA+CCR7+. The receptors were gathered from a man between 18 and 35 years old in good health.

V usage is TRBV30 and J usage is TRBJ2-1; no firm D call. CDR1 GTSNPN and CDR2 SVGIG come from the germline V gene (reference sequence). Deletions cut 0 bases from V and 7 bases from J, with 7 bases between. The CDR3 covers 12 residues. CDR3 nucleotide sequence: TGTGCCTGGAGTGTTCTTCTAAATGAGCAGTTCTTC. Translated, it gives CAWSVLLNEQFF.

V usage is TRBV29-1 and J usage is TRBJ2-3; 10 bases fit TRBD2. CDR3 size: 17 residues. J lost 0 bases, V lost 3 bases, and 9 bases had no gene match. The germline V gene has CDR1 SQVTM and CDR2 ANQGSEA. Here the CDR3 DNA reads TGCAGCGTTGACGGAGCGGGAGGGCCCCCTAGCACAGATACGCAGTATTTT. Amino acid sequence: CSVDGAGGPPSTDTQYF.

The chain employs TRBV4-1 and TRBJ2-7, with TRBD1 matching over 9 bases. The length of the CDR3 is 16 residues. Germline V gene data show CDR1 as MGHRA and CDR2 as YSYEKL. Unmatched junction bases numbered 6, after V lost 0 bases and J lost 3 bases. In nucleotides, the CDR3 is TGCGCCAGCAGCCAAGACCTACAGGGGGCGGGCTACGAGCAGTACTTC. Translation: CASSQDLQGAGYEQYF.